Each of the 27 T cell receptor beta chains below was sequenced from the same sample in a study of cytotoxic CD8 clonotypes in ibrutinib-treated CLL. Only in-frame clones appear in the TCRdb table, and some are missing; sequencing was by immunoSEQ multiplex PCR. The sample yields about 140,000 clones, around 77% seen once. The input for sequencing was PBMCs, taken after 12 months of ibrutinib treatment. These receptors were obtained from a human donor with chronic lymphocytic leukemia.

This clone was counted a single time. The rearrangement links TRBV7-2 to TRBJ2-7, with 7 bases fitting TRBD2. J gave up 2 bases and V 6 bases, and 7 bases lay outside the gene matches. CDR3 length equals 14 residues. Per the germline V gene, CDR1 is SGHTA and CDR2 is FQGNSA. The CDR3 bases are TGTGCCAGCAGTGCGGGACTATCGGCCTACGAGCAGTACTTC. Encoded protein: CASSAGLSAYEQYF.

The genes are TRBV28 and TRBJ2-7; D may be TRBD1 (5 bases). V was trimmed by 7 bases and J by 5 bases, leaving 15 bases between them. The CDR3 is made up of 13 amino acids. From germline, CDR1 is MDHEN and CDR2 SYDVKM. The CDR3 DNA sequence: TGTGCCAGCACCCCCGGCAGGGCCGACGAGCAGTACTTC. Translation: CASTPGRADEQYF.

The chain joins TRBV9 to TRBJ2-5, with D unresolved. CDR1 and CDR2 from the germline V gene are SGDLS and YYNGEE. This CDR3 comprises 14 residues. Trimming shortened V by 0 bases and J by 7 bases, and 13 bases separated the two germline ends. CDR3 nucleotide sequence: TGTGCCAGCAGCGTAGAGGCCGCCCTCGGGACCCAGTACTTC. It translates to CASSVEAALGTQYF.

V is TRBV27 and J is TRBJ2-7, with TRBD1 identical over 10 bases. Unmatched junction bases numbered 4, after V lost 6 bases and J lost 2 bases. Germline lookup yields CDR1 MNHEY and CDR2 SMNVEV (reference sequence). The CDR3 loop spans 14 amino acids. DNA of the CDR3: TGTGCCAGCAGCCAGGGACAGGGGCCCTACGAGCAGTACTTC. It yields the protein CASSQGQGPYEQYF.

The rearrangement uses TRBV2 and TRBJ1-2, with TRBD1 matching over 7 bases. The CDR3 loop spans 14 amino acids. J lost 6 bases, V lost 6 bases, and 10 bases had no gene match. CDR1 is SNHLY and CDR2 is FYNNEI in the germline V gene. CDR3 loop: CASRAETGWNGYTF. The DNA for the CDR3 is TGTGCCAGCAGGGCGGAGACAGGGTGGAATGGCTACACCTTC.

The chain's CDR3 is CASSLQGGGNYGYTF. Written as DNA, the CDR3 is TGTGCCAGCAGCTTACAGGGCGGGGGTAACTATGGCTACACCTTC. This sequence joins TRBV7-9 and TRBJ1-2; tentatively, D is TRBD1 (5 bases). Deletions cut 2 bases from V and 1 base from J, with 11 bases between. This CDR3 region has 15 residues. Germline CDR1 and CDR2: SEHNR and FQNEAQ (reference sequence).

The rearrangement joins TRBV30 to TRBJ2-5, with D possibly matching TRBD1 (5 bases). The CDR3 runs to 16 residues. Per the germline V gene, CDR1 is GTSNPN and CDR2 is SVGIG (reference sequence). Deletions cut 3 bases from V and 4 bases from J, with 21 bases between. The CDR3 sequence is CAWRDIGPFRRETQYF. The DNA of the CDR3 is TGTGCCTGGAGGGACATAGGCCCCTTCCGAAGAGAGACCCAGTACTTC.

This sequence joins TRBV18 and TRBJ1-5; D is perhaps TRBD1 (5 bases). CDR1 is KGHSH and CDR2 is LQKENI in the germline V gene. V gave up 3 bases and J gave up 3 bases, with 18 bases separating them. The CDR3 extends over 17 amino acids. CDR3 bases: TGTGCCAGCTCACCGCCGACGGCAGGGAGGTCCAATCAGCCCCAGCATTTT. It translates to CASSPPTAGRSNQPQHF. The variable domain in full, completed from reference TRBV18 and TRBJ1-5, reads NAGVMQNPRHLVRRRGQEARLRCSPMKGHSHVYWYRQLPEEGLKFMVYLQKENIIDESGMPKERFSAEFPKEGPSILRIQQVVRGDSAAYFCASSPPTAGRSNQPQHFGDGTRLSIL.

The J gene is TRBJ1-1, the V gene TRBV2, with 8 bases lining up with TRBD1. V gave up 7 bases and J gave up 5 bases; unmatched junction bases: 6. The V gene's germline CDR1 is SNHLY and CDR2 FYNNEI. The CDR3 has 13 residues. CDR3 amino acids: CASIIQGGTEAFF. The CDR3 DNA sequence: TGTGCCAGCATAATACAGGGGGGTACTGAAGCTTTCTTT.

The chain has TRBV19 and TRBJ2-4; unclear D gene. The CDR3 has 15 residues. V lost 7 bases to trimming and J lost 0 bases, with 13 bases between them. Per the germline V gene, CDR1 is LNHDA and CDR2 is SQIVND (reference sequence). The CDR3: CASTDTILAKNIQYF. The DNA of the CDR3 is TGTGCCAGTACAGACACTATTTTAGCCAAAAACATTCAGTACTTC.

The chain recombines TRBV27 with TRBJ1-5, with 11 bases that match TRBD1. CDR3 length equals 13 residues. The germline V gene encodes CDR1 MNHEY and CDR2 SMNVEV (reference sequence). With V trimmed by 10 bases and J by 7 bases, 6 bases remained unmatched. The CDR3 nucleotides read TGTGCCATTAGGGACAGGGGGAACCAGCCCCAGCATTTT. Its protein product is CAIRDRGNQPQHF.

V gene TRBV6-5 combines with J gene TRBJ2-7; a weak D match, TRBD1 (6 bases). Germline V gene sequence: CDR1 MNHEY, CDR2 SVGAGI. V dropped 0 bases and J dropped 4 bases, with 10 bases sitting between them. The CDR3 length is 14 residues. CDR3 DNA: TGTGCCAGCAGTTACTCAGCAGGGGCGTACGAGCAGTACTTC. This codes for CASSYSAGAYEQYF.

This clone was observed a single time. The chain is built from TRBV2 and TRBJ1-1; D is ambiguous. Germline values: CDR1 SNHLY, CDR2 FYNNEI. The CDR3 has 13 amino acids. Deletions cut 3 bases from V and 0 bases from J, with 5 bases between. CDR3 sequence (DNA): TGTGCCAGCAGTGACGGACTGAACACTGAAGCTTTCTTT. Translated: CASSDGLNTEAFF.

This sequence joins TRBV9 and TRBJ1-2; possibly TRBD1 for D (6 bases). This CDR3 has 16 residues. Germline lookup yields CDR1 SGDLS and CDR2 YYNGEE. V was clipped by 4 bases and J by 0 bases, with 16 bases between them. CDR3 sequence (DNA): TGTGCCAGCAGCCCCCAAGGACAGCCTACTAACTATGGCTACACCTTC. As protein: CASSPQGQPTNYGYTF.

CDR3 protein: CASSLGGVTYEQYF. CDR3 nucleotides: TGTGCCAGCAGTTTGGGGGGAGTAACCTACGAGCAGTACTTC. The chain carries TRBV6-5 and TRBJ2-7, with a tentative D call TRBD2 (6 bases). The CDR3 covers 14 residues. V lost 4 bases to trimming and J lost 2 bases, with 12 bases between them. Germline V gene data show CDR1 as MNHEY and CDR2 as SVGAGI.

The chain carries TRBV10-3 and TRBJ2-1; 10 nucleotides align to TRBD2. The CDR3 sequence is 13 residues long. J lost 7 bases, V lost 7 bases, and 4 bases had no gene match. CDR1 is ENHRY and CDR2 is SYGVKD in the germline V gene. In nucleotides, the CDR3 is TGTGCCATCACTAGCGGGGGCCCAAATGAGCAGTTCTTC. Translating gives CAITSGGPNEQFF.

This sequence joins TRBV27 and TRBJ2-3; 9 bases are shared with TRBD2. With V trimmed by 6 bases and J by 0 bases, 4 bases remained unmatched. The germline V gene has CDR1 MNHEY and CDR2 SMNVEV (reference sequence). The CDR3 length is 15 residues. The CDR3 DNA reads as TGTGCCAGCAGAAAGGCGGGGGGGAGCACAGATACGCAGTATTTT. Encoded protein: CASRKAGGSTDTQYF.

The chain has TRBV6-1 and TRBJ1-1; D is unresolved. V shed 5 bases and J shed 1 base, with 11 bases lying between them. This CDR3 comprises 14 residues. Germline V gives CDR1 MNHNS, CDR2 SASEGT. DNA of the CDR3: TGTGCCAGCAGTCCAGCTACACCGAACACTGAAGCTTTCTTT. Translating it yields CASSPATPNTEAFF.

The J gene is TRBJ1-5, the V gene TRBV6-1; D unclear. CDR1 and CDR2 from the germline V gene are MNHNS and SASEGT. V gave up 2 bases and J gave up 3 bases, with 11 bases separating them. The CDR3 sequence is 15 residues long. Written as DNA, the CDR3 is TGTGCCAGCAGTGAACGGGGTGGACCCAATCAGCCCCAGCATTTT. It yields the protein CASSERGGPNQPQHF.

J is TRBJ1-4 and V is TRBV7-6, with TRBD1 matching over 7 bases. CDR3 length equals 15 residues. Trimming removed 5 bases from V and 2 bases from J; junction bases left unmatched: 5. Looked up from germline, CDR1 is SGHVS and CDR2 is FNYEAQ. The CDR3 protein is CASSPQTGTNEKLFF. For the CDR3, the DNA is TGTGCCAGCAGCCCCCAGACAGGGACTAATGAAAAACTGTTTTTT.

The CDR3 nucleotides read TGTGCCAGCAGCCAGGGGGATTCATTGGGGACAGGGGAGATGGAGACCCAGTACTTC. As protein: CASSQGDSLGTGEMETQYF. The rearrangement links TRBV11-3 to TRBJ2-5; TRBD1 aligns across 10 bases. Unmatched junction bases numbered 20, after V lost 5 bases and J lost 5 bases. The CDR3 totals 19 residues. The germline gives CDR1 SGHNT, CDR2 YENEEA.

This clone came up once. This chain uses TRBV11-2 with TRBJ2-1, with D perhaps matching TRBD2 (5 bases). V lost 4 bases and J 7 bases, leaving 11 bases between the germline ends. The length of the CDR3 is 13 residues. The germline gives CDR1 SGHAT, CDR2 FQNNGV. The CDR3 protein is CASSSLRENEQFF. The CDR3 bases are TGTGCCAGCAGCTCACTGAGGGAAAATGAGCAGTTCTTC.

This clone appeared once. Other nucleotide sequences in the sample specify the same CDR3. This chain joins TRBV5-1 and TRBJ2-5, with D perhaps matching TRBD1 (5 bases). V was trimmed by 3 bases and J by 5 bases, leaving 11 bases between them. CDR1 is SGHRS, CDR2 YFSETQ, per germline. CDR3 length equals 13 residues. The CDR3, as DNA: TGCGCCAGCAGCTCAGGGTTAGTGGAGACCCAGTACTTC. Its protein is CASSSGLVETQYF.

The chain couples TRBV4-3 to TRBJ1-2; TRBD1 agrees at 9 bases. The CDR3 is 15 residues long. Germline CDR1 LGHNA, CDR2 YSLEER. V lost 1 base, J lost 4 bases, and 4 bases stayed unmatched. CDR3 sequence: CASSQAGTGTYGYTF. The CDR3 coding sequence is TGCGCCAGCAGCCAAGCAGGGACAGGGACCTATGGCTACACCTTC.

This clone was counted a single time. The chain uses TRBV7-9 and TRBJ2-1; D unclear. Germline values: CDR1 SEHNR, CDR2 FQNEAQ (reference sequence). This CDR3 is built from 17 residues. Trimming took off 8 bases at V and 0 bases at J, with 20 bases between the two ends. CDR3 loop: CASASEALVGSYNEQFF. CDR3 sequence (DNA): TGTGCCAGCGCCTCTGAGGCCTTGGTCGGCTCCTACAATGAGCAGTTCTTC.

The table lists this clone with a count of one. CDR3 loop: CASSLGFYEQYF. DNA of the CDR3: TGTGCCAGCAGCTTAGGTTTCTACGAGCAGTACTTC. The rearrangement uses TRBV7-9 and TRBJ2-7; D remains unclear. From germline, CDR1 is SEHNR and CDR2 FQNEAQ (reference sequence). Trimming stripped 1 base from V and 3 bases from J, with 4 bases between. The CDR3 is 12 residues long.

This chain uses TRBV27 with TRBJ1-5; D uncertain. Trimming pared 0 bases from V and 3 bases from J, leaving 6 bases between. The germline V gene encodes CDR1 MNHEY and CDR2 SMNVEV (reference sequence). The CDR3 sequence is 14 residues long. The CDR3 DNA reads TGTGCCAGCAGTTTATCCGGGTACAATCAGCCCCAGCATTTT. Translated, it gives CASSLSGYNQPQHF.